The 6 T cell receptor beta chains below were found in one sample sequenced in a study of blood T cell repertoires in COVID-19. Produced via immunoSEQ multiplex PCR; TCRdb's table is partial and in-frame only. The sample consists of some 150,000 clones, around 88% of them appearing once. Sequencing was performed on peripheral blood. These receptors all stem from a man aged 60 to 69 with active or convalescent COVID-19.

This clone has only a few counts. The rearrangement joins TRBV7-9 to TRBJ2-1, with D possibly TRBD2 on 5 matching bases. The CDR3 is 13 amino acids. V dropped 2 bases and J dropped 8 bases, with 10 bases sitting between them. Germline-derived CDR1 and CDR2 are SEHNR and FQNEAQ (reference sequence). CDR3 protein: CASSLSGSHEQFF. For the CDR3, the DNA is TGTGCCAGCAGCTTATCGGGGTCCCATGAGCAGTTCTTC.

The J gene is TRBJ1-2, the V gene TRBV14; 10 positions match TRBD1. Germline trimming cut 1 base from V and 8 bases from J; bases unmatched to any gene: 7. Per germline, CDR1 SGHDN and CDR2 FVKESK. The length of the CDR3 is 15 residues. In DNA form, the CDR3 reads TGTGCCAGCAGCCAAGGGGCCGGGACAGGGGAGGGCTACACCTTC. This codes for CASSQGAGTGEGYTF.

This clone was counted once. V usage is TRBV5-6 and J usage is TRBJ1-1; the D is unclear. Trimming left V 2 bases short and J 1 base short, with 9 bases between. Germline CDR1 SGHDT, CDR2 YYEEEE. The CDR3 consists of 14 residues. The CDR3 nucleotides are TGTGCCAGCAGCTTTATATCTAAGAACACTGAAGCTTTCTTT. Amino acids: CASSFISKNTEAFF.

V gene TRBV12-1 combines with J gene TRBJ1-2. TRBV12-1 constitutes a pseudogene. The CDR3 runs 13 residues. The CDR3 nucleotides are TGTGCCAGCAGCTTCGGTCGGAGGACTGGCTACACCTTC. It yields the protein CASSFGRRTGYTF.

The chain links TRBV30 to TRBJ1-5, with D tentatively TRBD1 (6 bases). Per germline, CDR1 GTSNPN and CDR2 SVGIG (reference sequence). The CDR3 is made up of 14 amino acids. Trimming shortened V by 3 bases and J by 7 bases, and 16 bases separated the two germline ends. The DNA of the CDR3 is TGTGCCTGGAGCACAGGGAAAATGGACCAGCCCCAGCATTTT. This codes for CAWSTGKMDQPQHF.

The chain combines TRBV7-2 with TRBJ1-1; D is undetermined. The CDR3 length is 13 residues. Per germline, CDR1 SGHTA and CDR2 FQGNSA. Trimming pared 4 bases from V and 4 bases from J, leaving 10 bases between. In DNA form, the CDR3 reads TGTGCCAGCAGCTCGGTAGCAAGCACTGAAGCTTTCTTT. Translated: CASSSVASTEAFF.